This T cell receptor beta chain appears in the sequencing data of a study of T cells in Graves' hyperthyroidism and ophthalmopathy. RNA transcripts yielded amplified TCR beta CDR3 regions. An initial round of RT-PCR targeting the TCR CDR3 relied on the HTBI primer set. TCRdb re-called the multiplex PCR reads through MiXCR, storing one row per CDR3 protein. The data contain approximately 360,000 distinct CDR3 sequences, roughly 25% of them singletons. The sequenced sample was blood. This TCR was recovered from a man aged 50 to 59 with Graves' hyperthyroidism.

CDR3 residues: CASNTNRGDGYTF. DNA of the CDR3: TGTGCCAGCAATACCAACAGGGGGGATGGCTACACCTTC. The V gene is TRBV28, the J gene TRBJ1-2; 8 positions agree with TRBD1. The CDR3 has 13 amino acids. CDR1 is MDHEN, CDR2 SYDVKM, per germline. With V trimmed by 7 bases and J by 6 bases, 7 bases remained unmatched.